Each of the 7 T cell receptor beta chains below was sequenced from the same sample in a study of beta chain features in type 1 diabetes. TCRB transcripts that were expressed got sequenced, as all of the isolated RNA had been reverse transcribed. Sequencing was performed with immunoSEQ multiplex PCR; in TCRdb, only in-frame clones are kept and a portion is missing. The sample lists some 900,000 clones, roughly a sixth seen once, with around 0.02% in the top ten. The material sequenced was naive CD4+ T cells from blood. The receptors were gathered from a woman aged 18 to 35 in good health.

This clone was picked up a small number of times. This chain joins TRBV10-3 and TRBJ1-5; TRBD1 aligns across 7 bases. Germline lookup yields CDR1 ENHRY and CDR2 SYGVKD. With V trimmed by 10 bases and J by 4 bases, 7 bases remained unmatched. The CDR3 extends over 13 amino acids. For the CDR3, the DNA is TGTGCCACAGGGACAGACCAGAATCAGCCCCAGCATTTT. Translated, it gives CATGTDQNQPQHF.

This clone was detected a few times. J is TRBJ2-1 and V is TRBV5-4; TRBD1 matches at 7 bases. With 4 bases clipped from V and 5 bases from J, the junction kept 9 bases outside the gene matches. Germline-derived CDR1 and CDR2 are SGHNT and YYREEE (reference sequence). There are 15 residues in the CDR3. The CDR3 protein is CASSEGTAGNNEQFF. The CDR3 DNA reads as TGTGCCAGCAGCGAAGGGACAGCAGGGAACAATGAGCAGTTCTTC.

The chain links TRBV6-5 to TRBJ1-5; D gene uncertain. This CDR3 is 14 amino acids long. Germline lookup yields CDR1 MNHEY and CDR2 SVGAGI. Trimming took off 11 bases at V and 0 bases at J, with 14 bases between the two ends. CDR3 sequence reads: CAAANQFSNQPQHF. CDR3 nucleotide sequence: TGTGCCGCCGCGAATCAGTTTAGCAATCAGCCCCAGCATTTT.

This clone was observed a handful of times. The J gene is TRBJ2-5, the V gene TRBV7-9, with TRBD2 matching 7 bases. Judging by the DNA end, TRBJ2-7 fits better; the J call may be wrong. This CDR3 region has 13 residues. The germline V gene has CDR1 SEHNR and CDR2 FQNEAQ (reference sequence). The DNA of the CDR3 is TGTGCCAGCAGGTCTAGCGGACACTACGAGCAGTACTTC. Amino acid sequence: CASRSSGHYEQYF.

The rearrangement joins TRBV4-1 to TRBJ2-1; 7 positions match TRBD1. The CDR3 totals 15 residues. V lost 4 bases and J lost 3; bases outside the gene matches: 6. Germline V CDR1 and CDR2: MGHRA, YSYEKL. The CDR3 loop is CASSPGTALYNEQFF. DNA for the CDR3: TGCGCCAGCAGCCCCGGGACAGCCCTCTACAATGAGCAGTTCTTC.

The chain employs TRBV7-9 and TRBJ2-2, with 10 bases identical to TRBD2. The V gene end was trimmed by 2 bases and the J gene end by 7 bases; junction bases not matched to a gene: 7. This CDR3 spans 16 amino acids. Germline CDR1 reads SEHNR; CDR2 reads FQNEAQ (reference sequence). The CDR3 region is CASSLPRSSGSGELFF. The CDR3 nucleotides read TGTGCCAGCAGCTTACCCCGGTCTAGCGGGAGCGGGGAGCTGTTTTTT.

The CDR3 sequence: CASSRRLAGGRTDTQYF. The CDR3 DNA sequence: TGTGCCAGCAGCCGGCGATTAGCGGGAGGCAGAACAGATACGCAGTATTTT. The chain uses TRBV7-8 and TRBJ2-3; 10 bases are shared with TRBD2. The CDR3 contains 17 residues. V lost 5 bases to trimming and J lost 3 bases; unmatched junction nucleotides: 11. Per germline, CDR1 SGHVS and CDR2 FQNEAQ. The full variable domain, its missing parts supplied by reference TRBV7-8 and TRBJ2-3, is GAGVSQSPRYKVAKRGQDVALRCDPISGHVSLFWYQQALGQGPEFLTYFQNEAQLDKSGLPSDRFFAERPEGSVSTLKIQRTQQEDSAVYLCASSRRLAGGRTDTQYFGPGTRLTVL.